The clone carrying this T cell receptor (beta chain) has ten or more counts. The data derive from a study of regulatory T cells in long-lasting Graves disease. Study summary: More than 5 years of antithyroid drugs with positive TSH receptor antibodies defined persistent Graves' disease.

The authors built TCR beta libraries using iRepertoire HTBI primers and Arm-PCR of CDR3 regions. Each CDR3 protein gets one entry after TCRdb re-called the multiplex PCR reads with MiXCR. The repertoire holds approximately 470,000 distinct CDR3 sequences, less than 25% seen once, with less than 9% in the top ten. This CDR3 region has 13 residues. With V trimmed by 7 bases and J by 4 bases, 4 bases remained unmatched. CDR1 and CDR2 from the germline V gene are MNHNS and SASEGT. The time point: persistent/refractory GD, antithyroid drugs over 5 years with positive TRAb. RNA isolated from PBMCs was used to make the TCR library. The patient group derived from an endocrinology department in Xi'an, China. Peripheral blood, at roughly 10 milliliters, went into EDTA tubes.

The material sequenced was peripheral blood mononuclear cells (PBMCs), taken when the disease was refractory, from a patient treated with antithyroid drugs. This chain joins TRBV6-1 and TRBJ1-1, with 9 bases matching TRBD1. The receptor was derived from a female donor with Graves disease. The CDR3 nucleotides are TGTGCCAGCAACCAGGACAGGGGCACTGAAGCTTTCTTT. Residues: CASNQDRGTEAFF.